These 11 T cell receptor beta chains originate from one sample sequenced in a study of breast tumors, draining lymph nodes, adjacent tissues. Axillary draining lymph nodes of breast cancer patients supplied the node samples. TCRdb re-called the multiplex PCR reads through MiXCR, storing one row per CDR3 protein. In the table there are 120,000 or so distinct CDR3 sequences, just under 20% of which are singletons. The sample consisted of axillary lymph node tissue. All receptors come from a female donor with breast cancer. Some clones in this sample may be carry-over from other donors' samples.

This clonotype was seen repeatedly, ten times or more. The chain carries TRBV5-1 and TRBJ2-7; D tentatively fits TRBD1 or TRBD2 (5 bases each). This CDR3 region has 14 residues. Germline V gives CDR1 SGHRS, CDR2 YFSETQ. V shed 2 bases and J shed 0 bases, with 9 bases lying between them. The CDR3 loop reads CASSFGTVSYEQYF. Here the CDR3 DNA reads TGCGCCAGCAGCTTTGGGACCGTCTCCTACGAGCAGTACTTC.

The CDR3 DNA is TGTGCCAGCTCATCAAGAGGAACAGGGGGCACGACAGATACGCAGTATTTT. Its protein product is CASSSRGTGGTTDTQYF. This rearrangement joins TRBV18 to TRBJ2-3; 9 bases match TRBD1. Losses at the gene ends were 5 bases for V and 3 bases for J; bases not matched to a gene: 12. The CDR3 sequence is 17 residues long. Looked up from germline, CDR1 is KGHSH and CDR2 is LQKENI.

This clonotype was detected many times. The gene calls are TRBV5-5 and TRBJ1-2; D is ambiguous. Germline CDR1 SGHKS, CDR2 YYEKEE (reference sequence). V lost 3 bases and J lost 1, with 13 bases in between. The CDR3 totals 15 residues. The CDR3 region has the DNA TGTGCCAGCAGCTGGTCCTACTCGGATAACTATGGCTACACCTTC. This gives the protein CASSWSYSDNYGYTF.

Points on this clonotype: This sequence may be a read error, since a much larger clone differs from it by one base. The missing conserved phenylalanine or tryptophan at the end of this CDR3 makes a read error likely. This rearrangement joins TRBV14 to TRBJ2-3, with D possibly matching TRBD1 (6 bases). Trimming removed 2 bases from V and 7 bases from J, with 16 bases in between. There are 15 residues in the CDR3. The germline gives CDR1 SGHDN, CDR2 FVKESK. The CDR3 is CASSQPGTLRNTQYL. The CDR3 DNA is TGTGCCAGCAGCCAACCAGGGACACTCAGGAATACGCAGTATCTT.

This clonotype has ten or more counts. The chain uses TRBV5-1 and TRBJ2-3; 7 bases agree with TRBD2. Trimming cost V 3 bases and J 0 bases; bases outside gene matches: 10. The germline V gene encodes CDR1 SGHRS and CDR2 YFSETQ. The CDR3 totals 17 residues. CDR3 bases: TGCGCCAGCAGCTGGGGAGGGACGGCACCTAGCACAGATACGCAGTATTTT. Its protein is CASSWGGTAPSTDTQYF.

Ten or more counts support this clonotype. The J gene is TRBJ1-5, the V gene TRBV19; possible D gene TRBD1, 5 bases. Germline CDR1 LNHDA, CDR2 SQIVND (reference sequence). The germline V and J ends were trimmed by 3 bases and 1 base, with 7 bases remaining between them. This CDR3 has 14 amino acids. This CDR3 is CASSIAGSNQPQHF. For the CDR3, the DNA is TGTGCCAGTAGTATCGCAGGGAGCAATCAGCCCCAGCATTTT. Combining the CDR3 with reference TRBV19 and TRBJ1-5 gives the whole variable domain DGGITQSPKYLFRKEGQNVTLSCEQNLNHDAMYWYRQDPGQGLRLIYYSQIVNDFQKGDIAEGYSVSREKKESFPLTVTSAQKNPTAFYLCASSIAGSNQPQHFGDGTRLSIL.

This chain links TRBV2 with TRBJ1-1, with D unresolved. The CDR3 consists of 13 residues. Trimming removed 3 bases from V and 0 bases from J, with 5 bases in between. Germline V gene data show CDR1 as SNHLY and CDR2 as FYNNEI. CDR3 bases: TGTGCCAGCAGTGATTTTGTGAACACTGAAGCTTTCTTT. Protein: CASSDFVNTEAFF.

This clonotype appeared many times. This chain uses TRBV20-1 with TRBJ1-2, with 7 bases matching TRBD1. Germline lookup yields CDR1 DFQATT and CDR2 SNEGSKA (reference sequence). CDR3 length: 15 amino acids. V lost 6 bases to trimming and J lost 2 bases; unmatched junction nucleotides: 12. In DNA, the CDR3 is TGCAGTGCACCAAACACTCGGGACAGCAACTATGGCTACACCTTC. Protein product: CSAPNTRDSNYGYTF.

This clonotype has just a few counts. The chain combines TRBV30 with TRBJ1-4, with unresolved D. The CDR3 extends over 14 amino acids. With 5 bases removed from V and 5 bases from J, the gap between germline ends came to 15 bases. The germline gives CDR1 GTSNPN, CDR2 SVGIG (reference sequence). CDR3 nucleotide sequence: TGTGCCTGGCGGCGGAACTCCGGGAATGAAAAACTGTTTTTT. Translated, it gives CAWRRNSGNEKLFF.

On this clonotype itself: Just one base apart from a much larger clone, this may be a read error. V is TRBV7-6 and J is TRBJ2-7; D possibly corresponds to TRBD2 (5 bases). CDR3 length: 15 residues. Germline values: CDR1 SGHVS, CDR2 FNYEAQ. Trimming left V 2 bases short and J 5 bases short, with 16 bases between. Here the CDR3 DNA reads TGTGCCAGCAGCTTAAGTTTGCAGCGGAGTCACGAGCAGTACTTC. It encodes CASSLSLQRSHEQYF.

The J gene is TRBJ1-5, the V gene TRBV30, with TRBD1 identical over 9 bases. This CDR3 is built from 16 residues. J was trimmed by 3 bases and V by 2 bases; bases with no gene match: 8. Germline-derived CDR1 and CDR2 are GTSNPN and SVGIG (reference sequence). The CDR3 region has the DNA TGTGCCTGGAGTTCCGGGACAGGGTTCCCCAATCAGCCCCAGCATTTT. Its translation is CAWSSGTGFPNQPQHF.